A single sample gave rise to the 32 T cell receptor beta chains below, sequenced in a study of blood T cells in healthy people across ages. Primers used in a second PCR of roughly 7 to 12 cycles were a sample-barcoded 5' primer and a J-beta primer mix. From the 5' RACE reads, TCRdb called clonotypes with MiXCR, one entry per CDR3 protein. This table has roughly 1,800,000 distinct CDR3 sequences, around 48% appearing once. Sequencing was done on a sample of blood. These receptors all stem from a middle-aged woman in good health.

The chain is built from TRBV28 and TRBJ2-6, with 8 bases aligning to TRBD1. The CDR3 contains 18 residues. Germline V CDR1 and CDR2: MDHEN, SYDVKM. V was clipped by 4 bases and J by 5 bases; unmatched bases: 13. DNA of the CDR3: TGTGCCAGCAGTTCCTATAGTTCAGGGGGCCGATGGGCCAACGTCCTGACTTTC. Protein product: CASSSYSSGGRWANVLTF.

The sample holds many counts of this clonotype. This sequence joins TRBV20-1 and TRBJ2-1; TRBD2 matches 12 bases. V was clipped by 5 bases and J by 5 bases; unmatched bases: 4. From germline, CDR1 is DFQATT and CDR2 SNEGSKA (reference sequence). The CDR3 runs to 14 residues. CDR3 region: CSALTSGGNNEQFF. DNA of the CDR3: TGCAGTGCTCTGACTAGCGGGGGCAACAATGAGCAGTTCTTC.

This chain links TRBV29-1 with TRBJ2-7; 9 bases agree with TRBD1. The germline V gene encodes CDR1 SQVTM and CDR2 ANQGSEA. This CDR3 is built from 14 residues. V shed 1 base, J shed 2 bases, and the junction held 3 bases outside the gene matches. The CDR3 nucleotides read TGCAGCGTTGAAGTTACAGGGGGCCCCTACGAGCAGTACTTC. As protein: CSVEVTGGPYEQYF.

This clonotype appeared a few times. The chain couples TRBV11-2 to TRBJ2-7; 7 nucleotides agree with TRBD1. CDR3 length equals 16 residues. Losses at the gene ends were 7 bases for V and 0 bases for J; bases not matched to a gene: 12. From germline, CDR1 is SGHAT and CDR2 FQNNGV. CDR3: CASIPVRGRGSYEQYF. In DNA, the CDR3 is TGTGCCAGCATCCCTGTCAGGGGGAGAGGCTCCTACGAGCAGTACTTC.

This clonotype was seen a few times. The chain employs TRBV20-1 and TRBJ1-2; D unresolved. Trimming cost V 5 bases and J 6 bases, with 4 bases left between them. The CDR3 extends over 9 amino acids. The germline gives CDR1 DFQATT, CDR2 SNEGSKA (reference sequence). This CDR3 reads CSAFNGYTF. The CDR3 nucleotides read TGCAGTGCTTTCAATGGCTACACCTTC.

This clonotype occurred many times. The gene calls are TRBV7-2 and TRBJ1-1; 9 bases map to TRBD1. V lost 5 bases and J lost 1; bases outside the gene matches: 8. The germline CDR1 and CDR2 sequences are SGHTA and FQGNSA. This CDR3 comprises 16 residues. As DNA, the CDR3 is TGTGCCAGCAGCCCCCTTACAGGGGGCTGGAACACTGAAGCTTTCTTT. It encodes CASSPLTGGWNTEAFF.

The V and J genes are TRBV5-6 and TRBJ2-7; no reliable D call. From germline, CDR1 is SGHDT and CDR2 YYEEEE. CDR3 length equals 14 residues. Trimming took 4 bases from V and 2 from J, leaving 13 bases between them. The CDR3 loop reads CASSLVVPPYEQYF. In DNA, the CDR3 is TGTGCCAGCAGCCTGGTGGTCCCTCCCTACGAGCAGTACTTC.

The rearrangement uses TRBV12-3 or TRBV12-4 and TRBJ2-1; TRBD2 aligns across 8 bases. This CDR3 region has 18 residues. V lost 0 bases to trimming and J lost 1 base; unmatched junction nucleotides: 8. CDR3 nucleotides: TGTGCCAGCAGTTTAGCGCGGAGCGGGGGTTCATCCTACAATGAGCAGTTCTTC. Its translation is CASSLARSGGSSYNEQFF.

The genes are TRBV4-1 and TRBJ1-4, with unresolved D. This CDR3 spans 16 amino acids. CDR1 is MGHRA and CDR2 is YSYEKL in the germline V gene. With 2 bases removed from V and 0 bases from J, the gap between germline ends came to 10 bases. The CDR3 reads CASSQFDGTTNEKLFF. For the CDR3, the DNA is TGCGCCAGCAGCCAATTCGATGGTACAACTAATGAAAAACTGTTTTTT.

This clonotype was observed a few times. The V and J genes are TRBV15 and TRBJ1-2, with TRBD1 as a possible D gene (6 bases). Trimming left V 0 bases short and J 7 bases short, with 9 bases between. Per the germline V gene, CDR1 is LNHNV and CDR2 is YYDKDF (reference sequence). This CDR3 has 13 residues. CDR3 sequence (DNA): TGTGCCACCAGCAGAGACAGGGGAGGTGGCTACACCTTC. It codes for CATSRDRGGGYTF.

The rearrangement uses TRBV9 and TRBJ2-3; D is ambiguous. V was trimmed by 2 bases and J by 0 bases, leaving 13 bases between them. The CDR3 length is 16 residues. CDR1 and CDR2 (germline): SGDLS, YYNGEE. CDR3 nucleotides: TGTGCCAGCAGCGTCGCGCCCGCAGGTAGCACAGATACGCAGTATTTT. Translating it yields CASSVAPAGSTDTQYF.

DNA of the CDR3: TGTGCCAGCAGCTTGGGGGACATCTACGAGCAGTACTTC. This gives the protein CASSLGDIYEQYF. V is TRBV7-9 and J is TRBJ2-5; tentative D call: TRBD1 (6 bases). The assigned J gene may be wrong: the sequence end matches TRBJ2-7 better. The CDR3 runs 13 residues. The germline V gene encodes CDR1 SEHNR and CDR2 FQNEAQ (reference sequence).

This rearrangement joins TRBV11-2 to TRBJ2-7, with D maybe TRBD1 (5 bases). CDR3 size: 20 residues. Germline V gives CDR1 SGHAT, CDR2 FQNNGV. V was shortened by 1 base and J by 7 bases, with 32 bases between the two germline ends. The DNA of the CDR3 is TGTGCCAGCAGCTTAGTAGGCGCAGGGATAAGACGGAGCTCCTACAATGAGCAGTACTTC. Translated, it gives CASSLVGAGIRRSSYNEQYF.

V gene TRBV6-2 or TRBV6-3 combines with J gene TRBJ1-2, with D possibly matching TRBD1 (6 bases). The germline V gene has CDR1 MNHEY and CDR2 SVGEGT. This CDR3 contains 12 residues. Trimming took 6 bases from V and 10 from J, leaving 15 bases between them. CDR3 nucleotides: TGTGCCAGCAGCCCAACAGGGTGGGACTACACCTTC. Its translation: CASSPTGWDYTF.

V and J are TRBV29-1 and TRBJ2-5; D possibly matches TRBD1 or TRBD2 (5 bases each). The J call is in doubt because the DNA end fits TRBJ2-4 better. The CDR3 has 14 amino acids. Germline V CDR1 and CDR2: SQVTM, ANQGSEA. The chain's CDR3 is CSVTGGRTKNIQYF. In nucleotides, the CDR3 is TGCAGCGTCACAGGAGGAAGGACCAAAAACATTCAGTACTTC.

The chain uses TRBV4-2 and TRBJ2-5; 8 bases are shared with TRBD2. V was clipped by 0 bases and J by 4 bases; unmatched bases: 10. The CDR3 is 17 amino acids. Looked up from germline, CDR1 is LGHNA and CDR2 is YNFKEQ. The CDR3, as DNA: TGTGCCAGCAGCCAAGATCCCAACGGGGGGGCCCTAGAGACCCAGTACTTC. It encodes CASSQDPNGGALETQYF.

The V and J genes are TRBV11-2 and TRBJ2-5; TRBD2 agrees at 10 bases. CDR1 and CDR2 (germline): SGHAT, FQNNGV. Losses at the gene ends were 1 base for V and 4 bases for J; bases not matched to a gene: 9. This CDR3 has 17 amino acids. The CDR3 protein is CASSLAHPSGGLETQYF. CDR3 nucleotide sequence: TGTGCCAGCAGCTTAGCCCACCCTAGCGGGGGCTTAGAGACCCAGTACTTC.

The chain joins TRBV24-1 to TRBJ1-5; TRBD1 agrees at 7 bases. The CDR3 contains 15 residues. Trimming at V came to 2 bases and at J to 4 bases, leaving 4 bases not matched to a gene. CDR1 and CDR2 (germline): KGHDR, SFDVKD. CDR3 nucleotides: TGTGCCACCAGTGATTCGACAGGGACAAATCAGCCCCAGCATTTT. Amino acids: CATSDSTGTNQPQHF.

The chain links TRBV5-1 to TRBJ2-4; a weak D match, TRBD2 (5 bases). TRBJ2-7 matches the DNA end more closely, so the J call is doubtful. The CDR3 covers 15 residues. CDR1 is SGHRS and CDR2 is YFSETQ in the germline V gene. CDR3 residues: CASSFRGDFPYEQYF. DNA for the CDR3: TGCGCCAGCAGCTTTCGGGGAGATTTCCCTTACGAGCAGTACTTC.

Notes on this clonotype: At one end the junction does not follow the germline gene, possibly because of a read error. The CDR3: CASIGDNHNKQFF. CDR3 in DNA: TGCGCCAGCATAGGTGACAACCACAATAAGCAGTTCTTC. The chain has TRBV5-1 and TRBJ2-1; D is undetermined. CDR1 and CDR2 (germline): SGHRS, YFSETQ. The CDR3 is made up of 13 amino acids. The variable domain in full, with the rest retrieved from reference TRBV5-1 and TRBJ2-1, is KAGVTQTPRYLIKTRGQQVTLSCSPISGHRSVSWYQQTPGQGLQFLFEYFSETQRNKGNFPGRFSGRQFSNSRSEMNVSTLELGDSALYLCASIGDNHNKQFFGPGTRLTVL.

This sequence joins TRBV18 and TRBJ1-2, with D possibly being TRBD1 (5 bases). The germline gives CDR1 KGHSH, CDR2 LQKENI. CDR3 length: 11 residues. The germline V and J ends were trimmed by 4 bases and 10 bases, with 10 bases remaining between them. The CDR3 loop reads CASSLGGDYTF. The CDR3 DNA reads as TGTGCCAGCTCACTCGGGGGTGACTACACCTTC. The full variable domain, completed using reference TRBV18 and TRBJ1-2, is NAGVMQNPRHLVRRRGQEARLRCSPMKGHSHVYWYRQLPEEGLKFMVYLQKENIIDESGMPKERFSAEFPKEGPSILRIQQVVRGDSAAYFCASSLGGDYTFGSGTRLTVV.

The genes are TRBV12-3 or TRBV12-4 and TRBJ2-5; unclear D gene. The CDR3 totals 13 residues. Trimming took off 6 bases at V and 1 base at J, with 9 bases between the two ends. CDR3 DNA sequence: TGTGCCAGCAGCCAACATAGCCAAGAGACCCAGTACTTC. The encoded protein is CASSQHSQETQYF.

The chain is built from TRBV6-5 and TRBJ2-1; TRBD2 might be the D (6 bases). Per the germline V gene, CDR1 is MNHEY and CDR2 is SVGAGI. Trimming shortened V by 2 bases and J by 9 bases, and 20 bases separated the two germline ends. The length of the CDR3 is 16 residues. The CDR3, as DNA: TGTGCCAGCAGTTACCGCCGGGCCGAAGAGGGAGGTGAGCAGTTCTTC. Translated: CASSYRRAEEGGEQFF.

This clonotype was seen only once. One base away lies a much larger clone, so this may be a sequencing read error. V gene TRBV7-2 combines with J gene TRBJ2-7; D might be TRBD2 (5 bases). This CDR3 is built from 12 residues. CDR1 and CDR2 from the germline V gene are SGHTA and FQGNSA. V dropped 0 bases and J dropped 9 bases, with 9 bases sitting between them. This CDR3 reads CTSSLAAGRQYF. Written as DNA, the CDR3 is TGTACCAGCAGCTTAGCGGCTGGGAGGCAGTACTTC.

Only a few counts were recorded for this clonotype. The chain links TRBV13 to TRBJ2-3, with TRBD2 matching over 10 bases. V lost 5 bases, J lost 2 bases, and 13 bases stayed unmatched. CDR1 and CDR2 (germline): PRHDT, FYEKMQ (reference sequence). The CDR3 contains 18 residues. CDR3 DNA sequence: TGTGCCAGCAGCGGCCTTATTCCTAGCGGGGGCTACACAGATACGCAGTATTTT. Protein sequence: CASSGLIPSGGYTDTQYF.

The rearrangement uses TRBV12-3 or TRBV12-4 and TRBJ1-1; the D is unclear. Trimming shortened V by 6 bases and J by 0 bases, and 8 bases separated the two germline ends. This CDR3 spans 13 amino acids. The CDR3 DNA is TGTGCCAGCAGGAGGGTTTTGAACACTGAAGCTTTCTTT. Translation: CASRRVLNTEAFF.

This clonotype was recorded a few times. The chain recombines TRBV20-1 with TRBJ2-7, with D unclear. The germline V gene has CDR1 DFQATT and CDR2 SNEGSKA (reference sequence). CDR3 size: 8 residues. Trimming cost V 6 bases and J 7 bases, with 4 bases left between them. CDR3 protein: CSAGEQYF. In DNA form, the CDR3 reads TGCAGTGCGGGGGAGCAGTACTTC.

This chain links TRBV12-3 or TRBV12-4 with TRBJ2-5; no clear D. The V end lost 3 bases, the J end lost 11 bases, and 13 bases lay between the germline ends. The CDR3 loop spans 12 amino acids. CDR3 residues: CASSFDTAGQYF. The CDR3 nucleotides are TGTGCCAGCAGTTTCGACACCGCCGGGCAGTACTTC.

The chain uses TRBV12-3 or TRBV12-4 and TRBJ2-1; D is unresolved. CDR3 length: 13 residues. Trimming removed 6 bases from V and 5 bases from J, with 11 bases in between. The CDR3 spells CASSPTADNEQFF. The CDR3 nucleotides read TGTGCCAGCAGCCCCACAGCTGACAATGAGCAGTTCTTC.

With respect to this clonotype: It is likely a read error, because the conserved phenylalanine at the end of the CDR3 is missing. The rearrangement joins TRBV7-9 to TRBJ1-2; D is uncertain. V lost 5 bases to trimming and J lost 2 bases, with 9 bases between them. This CDR3 contains 13 residues. Germline V gene data show CDR1 as SEHNR and CDR2 as FQNEAQ (reference sequence). CDR3 loop: CASSENSNYGYTL. The CDR3 DNA reads TGTGCCAGCAGCGAAAACAGCAACTATGGCTACACCTTA.

The V call is TRBV7-2, the J call TRBJ2-7; 9 bases match TRBD2. CDR1 is SGHTA, CDR2 FQGNSA, per germline. CDR3 size: 15 residues. With V trimmed by 1 base and J by 3 bases, 4 bases remained unmatched. CDR3 amino acids: CASSLDSGGGYEQYF. CDR3 coding DNA: TGTGCCAGCAGCTTAGATAGCGGGGGCGGCTACGAGCAGTACTTC.

The chain combines TRBV7-9 with TRBJ2-3; D is unclear. The length of the CDR3 is 15 residues. V lost 6 bases and J 2 bases, leaving 15 bases between the germline ends. CDR1 and CDR2 (germline): SEHNR, FQNEAQ (reference sequence). The CDR3 DNA reads TGTGCCAGCAGTCTAGAGGCCCTCAACACAGATACGCAGTATTTT. Translating it yields CASSLEALNTDTQYF.